A selection of T cell receptor beta chains follows, all from one sample in a study of early stage breast cancer tumors. Only in-frame clones appear in the TCRdb table, and some are missing; sequencing was by immunoSEQ multiplex PCR. The data contain around 9,800 clones, about 81% of them singletons. The sequenced material came from breast tumor tissue. These TCRs come from a person between 65 and 79 years old with breast cancer. Each CDR3 is given with its conserved first and last residue. D genes are given only for firm matches. Clone size is shown for a subset of rows, as once, few, many or a class of expanded clone.

abundance: .
v_gene: TRBV11-3
j_gene: TRBJ2-3
d_gene: .
CDR3nt: TGTGCCAGCAGCTTAGCGGGAGATACGCAGTATTTT
CDR3aa: CASSLAGDTQYF

abundance: .
v_gene: TRBV18
j_gene: TRBJ2-7
d_gene: .
CDR3nt: TGTGCCAGCTCACCAGCGGCAGACTACGAGCAGTACTTC
CDR3aa: CASSPAADYEQYF

abundance: .
v_gene: TRBV28
j_gene: TRBJ2-7
d_gene: TRBD1
CDR3nt: TGTGCCAGCACCTCGGGGACAGGGGGGTACGAGCAGTACTTC
CDR3aa: CASTSGTGGYEQYF

abundance: .
v_gene: TRBV15
j_gene: TRBJ2-5
d_gene: TRBD1
CDR3nt: TGTGCCACCAGCAGGGAGGGGCAGGGGGCAGAGACCCAGTACTTC
CDR3aa: CATSREGQGAETQYF

abundance: .
v_gene: TRBV5-6
j_gene: TRBJ1-6
d_gene: .
CDR3nt: TGTGCCAGCAGCTTGTATATTGAGGCAGCAAATTCACCCCTCCACTTT
CDR3aa: CASSLYIEAANSPLHF

abundance: .
v_gene: TRBV5-6
j_gene: TRBJ2-3
d_gene: .
CDR3nt: TGTGCCAGCAGCTCCGTAGCGGATAGCACAGATACGCAGTATTTT
CDR3aa: CASSSVADSTDTQYF

abundance: once
v_gene: TRBV10-1
j_gene: TRBJ1-1
d_gene: .
CDR3nt: TGCGCCAGCAGTGACACAGTGAACACTGAAGCTTTCTTT
CDR3aa: CASSDTVNTEAFF

abundance: once
v_gene: TRBV27
j_gene: TRBJ2-5
d_gene: TRBD2
CDR3nt: TGTGCCACCTCGGGGCTAGCGGGGGGGAAAGGGACCCAGTACTTC
CDR3aa: CATSGLAGGKGTQYF

abundance: .
v_gene: TRBV2
j_gene: TRBJ1-4
d_gene: .
CDR3nt: TGTGCCAGCAGTGTTAGGGGAGGGGAAAAACTGTTTTTT
CDR3aa: CASSVRGGEKLFF